This T cell receptor (beta chain) appears in the sequencing data of a study of breast tumors, draining lymph nodes, adjacent tissues. TCRdb re-derived calls from the multiplex PCR reads in MiXCR, one entry per CDR3 protein. In the table there are about 110,000 distinct CDR3 sequences, about 29% of which are singletons. This clonotype was observed at least ten times. Samples came from axillary lymph nodes draining the breast cancer. Looked up from germline, CDR1 is LGHNA and CDR2 is YNFKEQ. This CDR3 contains 16 residues. The V and J ends lost 3 bases and 6 bases, in that order; junction bases with no gene match: 10.

The rearrangement links TRBV4-2 to TRBJ2-5, with 10 bases identical to TRBD1. The sample taken for sequencing was axillary lymph node tissue. This TCR came from a female donor with breast cancer. Some clones in this sample may be carry-over from other donors' samples. CDR3 residues: CASSQEVGTGEKTQYF. Written as DNA, the CDR3 is TGTGCCAGCAGCCAGGAGGTCGGGACAGGGGAAAAGACCCAGTACTTC.